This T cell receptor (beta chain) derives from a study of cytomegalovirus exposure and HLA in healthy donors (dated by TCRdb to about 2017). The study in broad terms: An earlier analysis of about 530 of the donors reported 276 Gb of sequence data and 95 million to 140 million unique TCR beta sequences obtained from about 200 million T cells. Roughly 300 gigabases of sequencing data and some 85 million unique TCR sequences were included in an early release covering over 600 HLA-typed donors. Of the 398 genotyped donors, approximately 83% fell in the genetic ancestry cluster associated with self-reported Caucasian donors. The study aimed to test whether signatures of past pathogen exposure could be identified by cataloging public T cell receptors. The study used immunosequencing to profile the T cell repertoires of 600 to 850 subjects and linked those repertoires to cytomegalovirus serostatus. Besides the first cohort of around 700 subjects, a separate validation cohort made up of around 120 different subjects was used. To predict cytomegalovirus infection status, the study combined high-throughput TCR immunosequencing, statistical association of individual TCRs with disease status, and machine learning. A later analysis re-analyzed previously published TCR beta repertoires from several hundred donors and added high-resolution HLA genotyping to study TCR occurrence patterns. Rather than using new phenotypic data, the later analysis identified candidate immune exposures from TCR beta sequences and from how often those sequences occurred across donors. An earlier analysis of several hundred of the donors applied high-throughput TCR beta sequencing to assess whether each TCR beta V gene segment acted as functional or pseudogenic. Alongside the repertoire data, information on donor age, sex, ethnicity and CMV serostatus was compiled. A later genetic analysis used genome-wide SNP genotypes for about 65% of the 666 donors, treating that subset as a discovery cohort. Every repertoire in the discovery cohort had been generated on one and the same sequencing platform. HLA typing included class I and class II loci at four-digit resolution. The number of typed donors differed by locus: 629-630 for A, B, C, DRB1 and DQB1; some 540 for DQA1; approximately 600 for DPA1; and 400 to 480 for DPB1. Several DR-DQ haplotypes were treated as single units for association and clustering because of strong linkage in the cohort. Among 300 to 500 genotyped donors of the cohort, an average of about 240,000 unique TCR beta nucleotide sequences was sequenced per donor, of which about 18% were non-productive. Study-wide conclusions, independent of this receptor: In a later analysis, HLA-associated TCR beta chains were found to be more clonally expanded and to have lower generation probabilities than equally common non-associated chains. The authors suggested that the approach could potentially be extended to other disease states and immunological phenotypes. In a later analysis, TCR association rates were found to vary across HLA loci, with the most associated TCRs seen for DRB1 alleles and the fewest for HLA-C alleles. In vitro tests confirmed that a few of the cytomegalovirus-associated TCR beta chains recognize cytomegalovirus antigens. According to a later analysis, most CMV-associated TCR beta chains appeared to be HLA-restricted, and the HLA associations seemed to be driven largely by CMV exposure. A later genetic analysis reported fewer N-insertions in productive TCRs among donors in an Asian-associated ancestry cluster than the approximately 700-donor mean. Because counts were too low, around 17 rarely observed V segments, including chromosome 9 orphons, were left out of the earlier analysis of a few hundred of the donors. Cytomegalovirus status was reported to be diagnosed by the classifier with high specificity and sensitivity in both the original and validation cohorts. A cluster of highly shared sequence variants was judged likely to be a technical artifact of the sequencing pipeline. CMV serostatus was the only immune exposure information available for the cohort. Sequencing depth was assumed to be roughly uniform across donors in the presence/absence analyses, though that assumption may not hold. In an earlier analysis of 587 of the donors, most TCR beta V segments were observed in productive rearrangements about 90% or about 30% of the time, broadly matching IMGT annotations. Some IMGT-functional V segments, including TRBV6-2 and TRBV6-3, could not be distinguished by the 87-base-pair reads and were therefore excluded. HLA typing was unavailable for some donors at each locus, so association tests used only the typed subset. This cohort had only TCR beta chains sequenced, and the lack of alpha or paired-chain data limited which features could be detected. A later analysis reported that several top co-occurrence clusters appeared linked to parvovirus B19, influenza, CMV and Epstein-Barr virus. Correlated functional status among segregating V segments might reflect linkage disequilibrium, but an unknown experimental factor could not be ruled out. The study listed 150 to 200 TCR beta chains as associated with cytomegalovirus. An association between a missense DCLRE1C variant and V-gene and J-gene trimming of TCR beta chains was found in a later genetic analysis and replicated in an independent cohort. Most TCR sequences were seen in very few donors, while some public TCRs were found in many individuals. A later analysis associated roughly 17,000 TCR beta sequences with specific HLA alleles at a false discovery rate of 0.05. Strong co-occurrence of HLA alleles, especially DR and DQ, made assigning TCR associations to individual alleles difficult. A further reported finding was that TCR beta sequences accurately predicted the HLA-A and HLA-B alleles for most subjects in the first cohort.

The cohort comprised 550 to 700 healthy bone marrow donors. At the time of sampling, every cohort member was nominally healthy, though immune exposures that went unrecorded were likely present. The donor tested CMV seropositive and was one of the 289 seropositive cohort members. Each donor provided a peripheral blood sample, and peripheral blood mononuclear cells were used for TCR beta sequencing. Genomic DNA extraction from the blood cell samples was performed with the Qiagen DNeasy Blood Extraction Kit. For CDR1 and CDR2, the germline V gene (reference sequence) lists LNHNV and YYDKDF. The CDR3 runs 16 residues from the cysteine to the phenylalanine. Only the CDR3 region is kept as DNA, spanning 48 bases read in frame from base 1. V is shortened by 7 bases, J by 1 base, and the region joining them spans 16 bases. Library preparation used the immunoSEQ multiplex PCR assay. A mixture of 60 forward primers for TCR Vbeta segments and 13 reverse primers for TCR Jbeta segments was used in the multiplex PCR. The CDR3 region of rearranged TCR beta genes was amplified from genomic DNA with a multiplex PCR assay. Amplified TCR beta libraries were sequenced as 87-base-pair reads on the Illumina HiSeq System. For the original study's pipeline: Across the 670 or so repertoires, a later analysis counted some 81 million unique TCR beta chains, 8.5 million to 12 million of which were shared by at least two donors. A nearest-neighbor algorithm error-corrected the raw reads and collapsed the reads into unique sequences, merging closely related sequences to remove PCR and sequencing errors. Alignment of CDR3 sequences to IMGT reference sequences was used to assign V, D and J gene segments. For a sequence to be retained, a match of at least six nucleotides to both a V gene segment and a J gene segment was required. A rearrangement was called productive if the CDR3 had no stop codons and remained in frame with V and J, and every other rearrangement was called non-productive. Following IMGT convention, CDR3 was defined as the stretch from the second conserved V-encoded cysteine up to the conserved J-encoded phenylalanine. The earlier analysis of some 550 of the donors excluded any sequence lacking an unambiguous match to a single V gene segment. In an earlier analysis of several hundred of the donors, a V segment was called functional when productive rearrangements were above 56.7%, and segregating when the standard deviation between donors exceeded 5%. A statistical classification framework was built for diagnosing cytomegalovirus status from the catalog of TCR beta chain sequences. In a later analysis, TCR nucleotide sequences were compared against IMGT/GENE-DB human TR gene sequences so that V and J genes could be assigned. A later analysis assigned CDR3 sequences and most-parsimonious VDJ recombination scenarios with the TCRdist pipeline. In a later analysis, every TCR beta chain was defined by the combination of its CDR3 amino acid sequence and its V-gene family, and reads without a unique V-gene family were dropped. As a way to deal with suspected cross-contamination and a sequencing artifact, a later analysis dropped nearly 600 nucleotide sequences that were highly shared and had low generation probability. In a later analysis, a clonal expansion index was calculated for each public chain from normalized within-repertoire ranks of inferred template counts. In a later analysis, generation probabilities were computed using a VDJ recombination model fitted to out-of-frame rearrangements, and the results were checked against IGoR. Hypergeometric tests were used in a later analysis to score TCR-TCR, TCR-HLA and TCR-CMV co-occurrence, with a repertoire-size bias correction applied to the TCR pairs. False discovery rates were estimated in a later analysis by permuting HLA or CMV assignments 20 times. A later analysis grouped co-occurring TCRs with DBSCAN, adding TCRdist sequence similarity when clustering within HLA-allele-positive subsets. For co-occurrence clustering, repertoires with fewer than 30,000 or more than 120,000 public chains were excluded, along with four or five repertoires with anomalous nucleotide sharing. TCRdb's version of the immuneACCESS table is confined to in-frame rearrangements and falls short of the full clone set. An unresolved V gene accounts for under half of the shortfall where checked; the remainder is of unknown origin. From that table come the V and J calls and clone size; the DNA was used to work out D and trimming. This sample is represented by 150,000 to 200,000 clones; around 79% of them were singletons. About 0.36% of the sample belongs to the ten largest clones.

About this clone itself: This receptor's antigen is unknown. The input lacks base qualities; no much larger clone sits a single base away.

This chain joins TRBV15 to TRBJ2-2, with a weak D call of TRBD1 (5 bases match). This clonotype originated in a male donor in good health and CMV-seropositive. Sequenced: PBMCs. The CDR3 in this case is CATNFPGHLNTGELFF. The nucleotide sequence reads TGTGCCACCAATTTTCCAGGACACCTGAACACCGGGGAGCTGTTTTTT.